This T cell receptor (beta chain) originates from a study of blood T cell repertoires in COVID-19. V dropped 3 bases and J dropped 6; count of bases not matched to a gene: 1. Germline CDR1 reads SGHRS; CDR2 reads YFSETQ. The CDR3 runs to 14 residues. Produced via immunoSEQ multiplex PCR; TCRdb's table is partial and in-frame only. Here the sample spans some 83,000 clones, about 82% being singletons. The specimen sequenced was peripheral blood. This chain connects TRBV5-1 to TRBJ1-6; 9 positions agree with TRBD1. This clonotype originated in a middle-aged man with active COVID-19. The DNA for the CDR3 is TGCGCCAGCAGCTCGGGACAGGGTAATTCACCCCTCCACTTT. Its protein product is CASSSGQGNSPLHF. The full variable domain, in which reference TRBV5-1 and TRBJ1-6 provide the parts outside the CDR3, is KAGVTQTPRYLIKTRGQQVTLSCSPISGHRSVSWYQQTPGQGLQFLFEYFSETQRNKGNFPGRFSGRQFSNSRSEMNVSTLELGDSALYLCASSSGQGNSPLHFGNGTRLTVT.